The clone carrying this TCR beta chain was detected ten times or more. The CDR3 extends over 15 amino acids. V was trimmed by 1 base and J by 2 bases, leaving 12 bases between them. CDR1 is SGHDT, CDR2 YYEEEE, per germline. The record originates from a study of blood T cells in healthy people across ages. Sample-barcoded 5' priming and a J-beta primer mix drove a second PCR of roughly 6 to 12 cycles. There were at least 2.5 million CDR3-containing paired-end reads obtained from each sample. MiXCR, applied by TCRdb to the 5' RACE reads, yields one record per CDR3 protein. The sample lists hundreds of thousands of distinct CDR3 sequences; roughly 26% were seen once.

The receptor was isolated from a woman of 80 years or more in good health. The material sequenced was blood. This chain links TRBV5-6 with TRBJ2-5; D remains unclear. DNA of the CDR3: TGTGCCAGCAGCTTGATAGGCCGTCGACAAGAGACCCAGTACTTC. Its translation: CASSLIGRRQETQYF.